These T cell receptor beta chains were read from a single sample in a study of CD8+CD57+ T cells in acquired aplastic anemia. MiXCR, run by TCRdb on the reads, gives a single entry per CDR3 protein. The repertoire holds some 290,000 distinct CDR3 sequences, with 45% to 65% as singletons. The sequenced sample consisted of sorted CD4+, CD8+, or CD8+CD57+ T cells (not recorded which) from PBMCs. All receptors come from a human donor with severe aplastic anemia or a healthy control (not recorded which). The CDR3 runs from the conserved cysteine through the conserved F or W. Each record gives: clone size, CDR3 length, V gene, D gene, J gene, CDR3 DNA, CDR3 protein. A D gene is named only where the DNA matches it firmly. Size tells how often a clone was seen (once, few, many) or the class of an expanded clone, and some rows leave it out.

many,13,TRBV20-1,TRBD2,TRBJ2-7,TGCAGTGCTAGGGGGACTAGCGGCTACGAGCAGTACTTC,CSARGTSGYEQYF
-,14,TRBV12-5,-,TRBJ2-2,TGTGCTAGTGGTTTCGGACAGCCTGGGACGGGGCTGTTTTTT,CASGFGQPGTGLFF
-,12,TRBV3-1,-,TRBJ2-5,TGTGCCAGCAGCCAAGATATCAGGACCCAGTACTTC,CASSQDIRTQYF
-,13,TRBV5-1,-,TRBJ2-7,TGCGCCAGCAGCTTCCAGGAGGGCTACGAGCAGTACTTC,CASSFQEGYEQYF
-,16,TRBV9,TRBD2,TRBJ2-5,TGTGCCAGCAGCGCTGCCGGAGCGGGGGTGGAGGAGACCCAGTACTTC,CASSAAGAGVEETQYF
once,12,TRBV20-1,-,TRBJ2-1,TGCAGTGCTCCCTCCTCCTACAATGAGCAGTTCTTC,CSAPSSYNEQFF
many,16,TRBV14,-,TRBJ1-2,TGTGCCAGCAGCCTAAAAGGTGGAGTTTCCAACTATGGCTACACCTTC,CASSLKGGVSNYGYTF
-,11,TRBV19,-,TRBJ1-2,TGTGCCAGCGGGGGAAAAGGGTTCAACACCTTC,CASGGKGFNTF
-,18,TRBV5-5,TRBD1,TRBJ1-6,TGCGCCAGCGCATTGGACAGTGATCAGGGGGCAAGCGGTTCACCCCTCCACTTT,CASALDSDQGASGSPLHF
-,13,TRBV5-1,-,TRBJ2-3,TGCGCCAGCAGCTTGAGTATCCAAGATACGCAGTATTTT,CASSLSIQDTQYF
-,14,TRBV24-1,-,TRBJ1-5,TGTGCCACCAGGCAGGACGACACCAATCAGCCCCAGCATTTT,CATRQDDTNQPQHF
-,15,TRBV15,TRBD1,TRBJ1-6,TGTGCCACCAGCAGAGGGGGACAGGGCAATTCACCCCTCCACTTT,CATSRGGQGNSPLHF
many,14,TRBV7-3,-,TRBJ2-5,TGTGCCAGCAGCTTAAAGGGAAGATCAGAGACCCAGTACTTC,CASSLKGRSETQYF
-,17,TRBV7-2,TRBD1,TRBJ1-3,TGTGCCAGCAGCTTAGCGCTAGGACAGGGGCGGGCAAACACCATATATTTT,CASSLALGQGRANTIYF
many,15,TRBV6-4,-,TRBJ2-3,TGTGCCAGCAGTGACTCGACTAACCTAGGAGGGACGCAGTATTTT,CASSDSTNLGGTQYF
-,13,TRBV10-3,-,TRBJ1-1,TGTGCCATTAAGACAGGAATGAACACTGAAGCTTTCTTT,CAIKTGMNTEAFF
many,15,TRBV12-3/TRBV12-4,-,TRBJ1-2,TGTGCCAGCAGTTTACAGCCCGGACGCCTGGGAGGCTACACCTTC,CASSLQPGRLGGYTF
-,13,TRBV20-1,-,TRBJ1-5,TGCAGTGCTGATGGCGGATTTAATCAGCCCCAGCATTTT,CSADGGFNQPQHF
many,16,TRBV20-1,-,TRBJ2-5,TGCAGTGCTAGAGATCTTAGGTCAACGGGTGGGGAGACCCAGTACTTC,CSARDLRSTGGETQYF
many,12,TRBV3-1,-,TRBJ2-7,TGTGCCAGCAGCCAGACAGGTTTCGAGCAGTACTTC,CASSQTGFEQYF
-,20,TRBV7-3,TRBD2,TRBJ2-3,TGTGCCAGCAGCTTACCTCCCGGGACTAGCGGGGGTCCCGTCACAGATACGCAGTATTTT,CASSLPPGTSGGPVTDTQYF
-,13,TRBV7-8,-,TRBJ1-1,TGTGCCAGCAGCTTAGCGAGGGGGAGTGAAGCTTTCTTT,CASSLARGSEAFF
-,11,TRBV6-5,-,TRBJ1-1,TGTGCCAGCAGTTACATGGGGGAAGCTTTCTTT,CASSYMGEAFF
many,15,TRBV5-1,-,TRBJ2-3,TGCGCCAGCAGCTTGCGCGGGGTTCTCACAGATACGCAGTATTTT,CASSLRGVLTDTQYF
few,13,TRBV7-9,-,TRBJ2-3,TGTGCCAGCAGCTTTACCGAGACAGATACGCAGTATTTT,CASSFTETDTQYF
few,17,TRBV5-6,-,TRBJ2-3,TGTGCCAGCAGCTTGTTTCTGGCGGGGAAGAGGATAGATACGCAGTATTTT,CASSLFLAGKRIDTQYF
-,15,TRBV7-9,-,TRBJ2-3,TGTGCCAGCAGCTTAAGCGGCAGGGGCACAGATACGCAGTATTTT,CASSLSGRGTDTQYF
-,15,TRBV24-1,TRBD2,TRBJ2-7,TGTGCCACCAGTGACCCGACTAGCGGATTTTACGAGCAGTACTTC,CATSDPTSGFYEQYF
-,14,TRBV2,-,TRBJ2-7,TGTGCCAGCAGTTTTCAGTCAGCCGTCTACGAGCAGTACTTC,CASSFQSAVYEQYF
-,13,TRBV5-1,-,TRBJ1-1,TGCGCCAGCAGCCGACCGAGGGACACTGAAGCTTTCTTT,CASSRPRDTEAFF
-,14,TRBV28,-,TRBJ1-4,TGTGCCAGCAGTCCAGGGAACCAAAATGAAAAACTGTTTTTT,CASSPGNQNEKLFF
-,15,TRBV6-1,-,TRBJ2-2,TGTGCCAGCAGAGGGGTCCGATCGGTGTCCGGGGAGCTGTTTTTT,CASRGVRSVSGELFF
many,11,TRBV12-5,-,TRBJ2-7,TGTGCTAGTGGTTTGTGGAACGAGCAGTACTTC,CASGLWNEQYF
-,14,TRBV5-1,-,TRBJ2-3,TGCGCCAGCAGCTTGGAACTTAGCACAGATACGCAGTATTTT,CASSLELSTDTQYF